This is a list of T cell receptor beta chains from one sample in a study of blood T cell repertoires in COVID-19. The assay was immunoSEQ multiplex PCR, and TCRdb's table has in-frame clones only and misses some. The repertoire holds 270,000 or so clones, with around 89% as singletons. Material for sequencing was peripheral blood. The receptors come from a man between 35 and 55 years old with acute or convalescent COVID-19. Both conserved end residues are part of each CDR3. D genes are given only for firm matches. A clone size is listed for some rows: how often the clone was seen (once, few, many), or a class if it is expanded.

TRBJ1-5 16 - TRBV19 - CASSSVGQSGNQPQHF TGTGCCAGTAGTTCTGTGGGGCAGTCGGGCAATCAGCCCCAGCATTTT
TRBJ2-7 14 TRBD2 TRBV30 - CAWSVERGPYEQYF TGTGCCTGGAGTGTGGAGCGGGGACCCTACGAGCAGTACTTC
TRBJ1-1 13 - TRBV5-4 - CASSLTANTEAFF TGTGCCAGCAGCTTGACAGCGAACACTGAAGCTTTCTTT
TRBJ1-5 15 - TRBV11-2 - CASSRDRNSGQPQHF TGTGCCAGCAGCCGCGACAGAAACTCTGGTCAGCCCCAGCATTTT
TRBJ2-7 14 TRBD2 TRBV10-2 - CASSETSGSYEQYF TGCGCCAGCAGTGAGACTAGCGGGTCCTACGAGCAGTACTTC
TRBJ2-2 15 TRBD2 TRBV27 - CASSWTSGGTGELFF TGTGCCAGCAGTTGGACTAGCGGGGGAACCGGGGAGCTGTTTTTT
TRBJ2-3 15 TRBD2 TRBV7-3 - CASSPSGVSTDTQYF TGTGCCAGCAGCCCTAGCGGGGTTAGCACAGATACGCAGTATTTT
TRBJ1-2 14 - TRBV6-4 - CASSGERGSSGYTF TGTGCCAGCAGTGGGGAGAGAGGGTCTAGCGGCTACACCTTC
TRBJ2-1 16 TRBD1 TRBV7-9 - CASSFRGTGSYNEQFF TGTGCCAGCAGCTTTCGTGGGACAGGGTCGTACAATGAGCAGTTCTTC
TRBJ1-2 13 - TRBV3-1/TRBV3-2 - CASSQSGASGYTF TGTGCCAGCAGCCAATCAGGGGCTAGTGGCTACACCTTC
TRBJ1-2 14 - TRBV6-2/TRBV6-3 few CASTPTQGVHGYTF TGTGCCAGCACCCCAACTCAGGGCGTACATGGCTACACCTTC
TRBJ1-2 14 - TRBV24-1 - CATSDPGGFYGYTF TGTGCCACCAGTGACCCTGGGGGGTTCTATGGCTACACCTTC
TRBJ1-5 15 - TRBV5-1 - CASSSRDYSNQPQHF TGCGCCAGCAGCTCCCGGGACTATAGCAATCAGCCCCAGCATTTT
TRBJ2-3 15 - TRBV9 - CASSVPFSVYDTQYF TGTGCCAGCAGCGTTCCTTTTTCGGTTTACGATACGCAGTATTTT